This T cell receptor beta chain was identified during a study of T cells in Graves' hyperthyroidism and ophthalmopathy. Per the germline V gene, CDR1 is SNHLY and CDR2 is FYNNEI. Trimming took 3 bases from V and 4 from J, leaving 15 bases between them. The CDR3 is 15 amino acids. The study left out patients who had uncontrolled infection, other autoimmune disease, pregnancy or lactation. Amplified regions were TCR beta CDR3 sequences from RNA transcripts. Carried out on the TCR CDR3, a first-round RT-PCR used the HTBI primer set. In TCRdb, the multiplex PCR reads were re-called with MiXCR into one record per CDR3 protein. This table has some 400,000 distinct CDR3 sequences, approximately 15% appearing once. This clonotype was recorded at least ten times.

Sample: blood. This sequence was found in a woman aged 60-75 years with Graves' hyperthyroidism. The chain combines TRBV2 with TRBJ1-2; a possible D gene is TRBD1 (6 bases). The CDR3 spells CASSEASRGGYGYTF. CDR3 DNA sequence: TGTGCCAGCAGTGAGGCGTCCAGGGGAGGCTATGGCTACACCTTC.